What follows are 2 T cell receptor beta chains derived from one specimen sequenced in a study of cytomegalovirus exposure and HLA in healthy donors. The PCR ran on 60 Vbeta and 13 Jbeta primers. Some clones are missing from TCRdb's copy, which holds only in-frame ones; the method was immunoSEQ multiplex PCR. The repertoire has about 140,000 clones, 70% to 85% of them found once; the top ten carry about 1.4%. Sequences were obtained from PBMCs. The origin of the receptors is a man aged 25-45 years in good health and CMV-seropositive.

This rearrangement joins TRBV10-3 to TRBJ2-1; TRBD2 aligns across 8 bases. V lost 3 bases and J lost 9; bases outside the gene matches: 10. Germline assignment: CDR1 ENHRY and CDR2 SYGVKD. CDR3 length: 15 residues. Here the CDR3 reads CAISDAGGHRSEQFF. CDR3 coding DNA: TGTGCCATCAGTGACGCGGGGGGCCATAGGAGTGAGCAGTTCTTC.

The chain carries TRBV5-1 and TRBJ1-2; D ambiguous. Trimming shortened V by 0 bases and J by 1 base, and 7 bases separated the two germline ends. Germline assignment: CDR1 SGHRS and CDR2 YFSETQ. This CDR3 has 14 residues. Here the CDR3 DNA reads TGCGCCAGCAGCTTGGATGGCTTTAACTATGGCTACACCTTC. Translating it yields CASSLDGFNYGYTF.